This is a list of T cell receptor beta chains from one sample in a study of blood T cell repertoires in COVID-19. TCRdb keeps only in-frame clones here, not all; method: immunoSEQ multiplex PCR. The data contain 70,000 or so clones, about 80% of them singletons. Sample: peripheral blood. Receptors originate from a human donor in a cohort sampled during active COVID-19. The CDR3 runs from the conserved cysteine through the conserved F or W. The order of the fields is D gene, clone size, V gene, J gene, CDR3 DNA, CDR3 protein. The D gene is left open where the match is weak. Size is omitted from some rows. Given values are once, few, many or a class for expanded clones.

NA,NA,TRBV28,TRBJ2-2,TGTGCCAGCAGTTCAATAGACAGGAACACCGGGGAGCTGTTTTTT,CASSSIDRNTGELFF
TRBD1,NA,TRBV5-1,TRBJ1-3,TGCGCCAGCACCCGACAGGGCGACTCTGGAAACACCATATATTTT,CASTRQGDSGNTIYF
NA,NA,TRBV7-2,TRBJ1-5,TGTGCCAGCAGCTTAGACGGGGGTGGAAATCAGCCCCAGCATTTT,CASSLDGGGNQPQHF
NA,NA,TRBV4-1,TRBJ2-7,TGCGCCAGCAGCCAAGAACAGGGACGAGGGGAGCAGTACTTC,CASSQEQGRGEQYF
NA,NA,TRBV4-1,TRBJ2-5,TGCGCCAGCAGCCAAGATATTGCCAGGGTGCGAGAGACCCAGTACTTC,CASSQDIARVRETQYF
NA,NA,TRBV28,TRBJ1-2,TGTGCCAGCAGTATAAACTATGGCTACACCTTC,CASSINYGYTF
TRBD2,NA,TRBV27,TRBJ2-5,TGTGCCAGCAGTAAACTAGCGGGAGGGGAAGAGACCCAGTACTTC,CASSKLAGGEETQYF
TRBD1,once,TRBV9,TRBJ1-1,TGTGCCAGCAGCGTAGACGTCAGGGGGACTGAAGCTTTCTTT,CASSVDVRGTEAFF
TRBD1,NA,TRBV5-1,TRBJ2-2,TGCGCCAGCAGCTTGGTGACAGGGTTTGTGGCCGGGGAGCTGTTTTTT,CASSLVTGFVAGELFF
NA,NA,TRBV7-2,TRBJ2-7,TGTGCCAGCAGCTTAGTGGCCAGGGGCTACGAGCAGTACTTC,CASSLVARGYEQYF